This TCR beta chain comes out of a study of CD8+ T cells in alopecia areata. About the study: Those receiving the skin were 7-10-week-old female C3H/HeJ mice, whose grafts came from 6-12-month-old C3H/HeJ donors with spontaneous alopecia.

This clone was seen a few times. Its specificity is not known. Gene names refer to mouse genes. Coverage ceases 4 residues before the CDR3 finishes, and the germline J gene fills in the end. RNA extraction and reverse transcription yielded cDNA as sequencing template. TCRdb keeps only in-frame clones here, not all; method: immunoSEQ multiplex PCR. This repertoire holds about 300,000 clones, and none appear only once. Sorting of pooled cutaneous lymph node cells used CD4, CD8alpha, NKG2D, NKG2ACE and other markers. The CDR3 totals 15 residues. CDR1 is NNHDY and CDR2 is SYVADS in the germline V gene. Trimming cost V 0 bases and J 1 base, with 8 bases left between them. General study results and limits: Lesional scalp exceeded normal scalp in clonality, especially in alopecia totalis/universalis.

This TCR was sampled from a C3H/HeJ mouse with alopecia areata. The strain's MHC type: H2-k. Sequencing used CD4+ T cells sorted from a lymph node. The chain links TRBV13-3 to TRBJ2-1; D perhaps matches TRBD2 (6 bases). CDR3 DNA, as far as it was read: TGTGCCAGCAGTGATGAATGGGGGAACTATGCT. Translated, it gives CASSDEWGNYA. The entire CDR3 protein reads CASSDEWGNYAEQFF.